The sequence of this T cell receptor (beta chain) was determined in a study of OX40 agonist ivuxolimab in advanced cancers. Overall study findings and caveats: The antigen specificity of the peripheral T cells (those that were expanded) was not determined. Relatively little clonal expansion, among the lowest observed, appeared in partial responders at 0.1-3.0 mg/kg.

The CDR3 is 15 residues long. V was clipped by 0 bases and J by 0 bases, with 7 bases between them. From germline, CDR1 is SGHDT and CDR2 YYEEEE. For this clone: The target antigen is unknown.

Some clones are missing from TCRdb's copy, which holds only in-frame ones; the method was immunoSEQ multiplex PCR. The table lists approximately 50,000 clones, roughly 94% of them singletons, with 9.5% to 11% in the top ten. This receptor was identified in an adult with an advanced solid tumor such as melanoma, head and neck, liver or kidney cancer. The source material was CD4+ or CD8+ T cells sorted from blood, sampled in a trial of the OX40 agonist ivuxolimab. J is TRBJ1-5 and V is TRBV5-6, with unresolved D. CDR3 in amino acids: CASSLAGYSNQPQHF. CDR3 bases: TGTGCCAGCAGCTTGGCTGGGTATAGCAATCAGCCCCAGCATTTT.